This T cell receptor (beta chain) was identified in a study of blood T cell repertoires in COVID-19. Study-level information: T cells, B-cell-depleted T cells, or PBMCs provided the cDNA or gDNA that served as material.

V lost 6 bases to trimming and J lost 3 bases, with 17 bases between them. Germline V gene sequence: CDR1 SGHTA, CDR2 FQGNSA. This CDR3 contains 16 residues. Generated by immunoSEQ multiplex PCR, the TCRdb table keeps only in-frame clones and is missing some. The data show 110,000 to 150,000 clones, about 80% seen once. Categorization into cohorts depended on clinical history that participants reported. Recovery meant two consecutive negative NP/OP PCR tests, professional clearance, or resolved symptoms. The table lists this clone with a count of one. The sample taken for sequencing was PBMCs or T cells enriched from blood (not recorded which). The chain recombines TRBV7-2 with TRBJ2-2; the D gene is possibly TRBD1 (7 bases). This TCR came from a man over 45 who had recovered from COVID-19. CDR3 protein: CASRPTRGAYTGELFF. CDR3 DNA: TGTGCCAGCAGGCCGACCAGGGGGGCGTACACCGGGGAGCTGTTTTTT.